Detailed here is one T cell receptor (beta chain). From germline, CDR1 is MGHDK and CDR2 SYGVNS. With 3 bases removed from V and 3 bases from J, the gap between germline ends came to 11 bases. This CDR3 has 14 residues. The data originate from a study of blood T cell repertoires in COVID-19. Background on the study: Some COVID-19 samples were acute and others convalescent; all came from the United States, Italy and Spain.

Per the authors' pipeline: Scientists estimated how many nucleated cells there were by amplifying reference gene primers. TCRdb's table, derived via immunoSEQ multiplex PCR, lists solely in-frame clones and lacks some. V and J calls and clone size are given by that table; D and trimming were obtained from the DNA. This table has around 25,000 clones, 85% to 90% appearing once. The sample consisted of peripheral blood. V is TRBV25-1 and J is TRBJ1-1; D remains ambiguous. This clonotype was obtained from a man between 65 and 85 years old with acute or convalescent COVID-19. CDR3 DNA: TGTGCCAGCAGTGACCGGGGATGGGACACTGAAGCTTTCTTT. Translation gives CASSDRGWDTEAFF. Full variable domain (outside the CDR3, taken from reference TRBV25-1 and TRBJ1-1): EADIYQTPRYLVIGTGKKITLECSQTMGHDKMYWYQQDPGMELHLIHYSYGVNSTEKGDLSSESTVSRIRTEHFPLTLESARPSHTSQYLCASSDRGWDTEAFFGQGTRLTVV.